This is a list of T cell receptor beta chains from one sample in a study of blood T cell repertoires in COVID-19. Using immunoSEQ multiplex PCR, the repertoire was profiled, and TCRdb retains in-frame clones only, with some absent. In the table there are approximately 170,000 clones, approximately 93% of which are singletons. The sample taken for sequencing was peripheral blood. All receptors derive from a woman aged 60 to 75 with COVID-19, enrolled during active disease. Each CDR3 is given without its conserved first and last residue. Each record gives: V gene, clone size, J gene, CDR3 protein. For some rows the clone size is stated as once, few or many, or as a class when expanded; others skip it.

v_call: TRBV19; clone_size: -; j_call: TRBJ2-2; cdr3_aa: ASGGRTTGELF
v_call: TRBV9; clone_size: -; j_call: TRBJ2-7; cdr3_aa: ASSVGDSATYEQY
v_call: TRBV6-5; clone_size: -; j_call: TRBJ1-1; cdr3_aa: ASTQTGVEAF
v_call: TRBV5-3; clone_size: -; j_call: TRBJ2-7; cdr3_aa: ARSLVEVRDYYEQY
v_call: TRBV4-1; clone_size: -; j_call: TRBJ2-4; cdr3_aa: ASSLTGTSAGKNIQY
v_call: TRBV10-3; clone_size: -; j_call: TRBJ1-5; cdr3_aa: AISSTPPQPQH
v_call: TRBV4-1; clone_size: -; j_call: TRBJ2-4; cdr3_aa: ASSQPTQGAKNIQY
v_call: TRBV10-3; clone_size: -; j_call: TRBJ2-2; cdr3_aa: AISAKRGDGELF
v_call: TRBV4-2; clone_size: -; j_call: TRBJ2-3; cdr3_aa: ASSPRLVRDTQY
v_call: TRBV11-2; clone_size: -; j_call: TRBJ2-5; cdr3_aa: ASSSGLAGEETQY
v_call: TRBV4-1; clone_size: -; j_call: TRBJ2-7; cdr3_aa: ASSQALGLYEQY
v_call: TRBV15; clone_size: once; j_call: TRBJ1-5; cdr3_aa: ATSRERRWEGNQPQH
v_call: TRBV29-1; clone_size: -; j_call: TRBJ2-7; cdr3_aa: SVEGLAGAGASYEQY
v_call: TRBV9; clone_size: -; j_call: TRBJ2-5; cdr3_aa: ASSVEQGWETQY
v_call: TRBV9; clone_size: -; j_call: TRBJ2-1; cdr3_aa: ASSVDSPNEQF
v_call: TRBV19; clone_size: -; j_call: TRBJ1-1; cdr3_aa: ATTDGGGTEAF
v_call: TRBV11-1; clone_size: -; j_call: TRBJ1-2; cdr3_aa: ASSLGPQGHYGYT
v_call: TRBV12-2; clone_size: -; j_call: TRBJ2-1; cdr3_aa: ASRHPEQKSYNEQF
v_call: TRBV7-3; clone_size: -; j_call: TRBJ2-2; cdr3_aa: ASSSGGNTGELF
v_call: TRBV5-4; clone_size: -; j_call: TRBJ2-1; cdr3_aa: ASSLAGTSGIEQF
v_call: TRBV11-2; clone_size: -; j_call: TRBJ1-1; cdr3_aa: ASSLVWGQGTSF
v_call: TRBV28; clone_size: -; j_call: TRBJ1-1; cdr3_aa: ASRVQGASSGTEAF
v_call: TRBV19; clone_size: -; j_call: TRBJ1-1; cdr3_aa: ASSRLQGNTEAF
v_call: TRBV5-1; clone_size: -; j_call: TRBJ2-7; cdr3_aa: ASSPFDTGYEQY
v_call: TRBV7-2; clone_size: once; j_call: TRBJ2-1; cdr3_aa: ASSDSYNEQF
v_call: TRBV4-1; clone_size: -; j_call: TRBJ2-7; cdr3_aa: ASSPRTGSYEQY
v_call: TRBV7-2; clone_size: -; j_call: TRBJ1-2; cdr3_aa: ASSLTEGGIGGYT